This T cell receptor (beta chain) was sequenced during a study of blood T cell repertoires in COVID-19. Per the original methods: It was from reference gene primer amplification that nucleated cell counts were estimated. The repertoire was sequenced with immunoSEQ multiplex PCR; TCRdb's copy has only in-frame clones and lacks some. D and trimming were read from the DNA, whereas the V and J calls and clone size are those reported in that table. The sample contains around 86,000 clones, about 85% of which appear only once. Germline CDR1 reads SGHRS; CDR2 reads YFSETQ. After removal of 0 bases from V and 6 bases from J, the junction contained 17 bases not matched to a gene. The length of the CDR3 is 18 residues.

V usage is TRBV5-1 and J usage is TRBJ2-7; 8 nucleotides align to TRBD1. Sequenced: peripheral blood. The source is a human donor in a cohort sampled during active COVID-19. Here the CDR3 DNA reads TGCGCCAGCAGCTTGGGATATGGGACAGGTGTTGGTCAGCGCGAGCAGTACTTC. This encodes CASSLGYGTGVGQREQYF.